A single sample gave rise to the 22 T cell receptor beta chains below, sequenced in a study of cytomegalovirus exposure and HLA in healthy donors. The study ran its PCR with 60 Vbeta and 13 Jbeta primers. The method was immunoSEQ multiplex PCR; TCRdb's version includes in-frame clones alone and lacks a portion of them. This table has 200,000 or so clones, about 90% appearing once. The sequenced sample consisted of PBMCs. All receptors come from a girl in the first two years of life in good health and CMV-seronegative.

The rearrangement links TRBV2 to TRBJ2-7, with TRBD2 matching 14 bases. CDR1 and CDR2 from the germline V gene are SNHLY and FYNNEI. The CDR3 is 19 amino acids. The junction had 16 bases not matched to a gene; V was cut back by 7 bases and J by 2 bases. The CDR3 reads CASTPVPGTSGRTTYEQYF. The CDR3 DNA reads as TGTGCCAGCACCCCCGTTCCGGGGACTAGCGGGAGAACTACCTACGAGCAGTACTTC.

This chain uses TRBV2 with TRBJ2-7; D may be TRBD2 (5 bases). V was shortened by 6 bases and J by 0 bases, with 12 bases between the two germline ends. In germline, CDR1 is SNHLY, CDR2 FYNNEI. This CDR3 spans 14 amino acids. Written as DNA, the CDR3 is TGTGCCAGCAGGATAGCCCGGGACTCCTACGAGCAGTACTTC. Protein sequence: CASRIARDSYEQYF.

This chain links TRBV4-1 with TRBJ2-1; 8 bases agree with TRBD1. The CDR3 length is 13 residues. V trimming: 8 bases; J trimming: 6 bases; junction bases outside the gene matches: 6. From germline, CDR1 is MGHRA and CDR2 YSYEKL. The DNA for the CDR3 is TGCGCCAGCTTCGGACAGGGAAGCAATGAGCAGTTCTTC. Translating gives CASFGQGSNEQFF.

This clone was observed once. Different DNA sequences within this sample yield the same CDR3. The V call is TRBV13, the J call TRBJ1-1; possibly TRBD1 for D (5 bases). Germline V gene lookup returns CDR1 PRHDT and CDR2 FYEKMQ (reference sequence). CDR3 length: 13 residues. With 2 bases removed from V and 2 bases from J, the gap between germline ends came to 6 bases. Here the CDR3 reads CASSLTGNTEAFF. The CDR3, as DNA: TGTGCCAGCAGCTTAACAGGCAACACTGAAGCTTTCTTT.

This chain links TRBV9 with TRBJ1-1; D is possibly TRBD1 (6 bases). V lost 2 bases and J 3 bases, leaving 8 bases between the germline ends. The CDR3 is 13 amino acids. The germline gives CDR1 SGDLS, CDR2 YYNGEE. CDR3 residues: CASSVHRDTEAFF. The CDR3 nucleotides read TGTGCCAGCAGCGTCCACAGGGACACTGAAGCTTTCTTT. The full variable domain, completed using reference TRBV9 and TRBJ1-1, is DSGVTQTPKHLITATGQRVTLRCSPRSGDLSVYWYQQSLDQGLQFLIQYYNGEERAKGNILERFSAQQFPDLHSELNLSSLELGDSALYFCASSVHRDTEAFFGQGTRLTVV.

J is TRBJ2-7 and V is TRBV6-1; perhaps TRBD2 as D (5 bases). The CDR3 length is 14 residues. The V gene lost 8 bases and the J gene lost 3 bases, with 17 bases spanning the gap. Germline CDR1 MNHNS, CDR2 SASEGT. The CDR3 nucleotides are TGTGCCAGCCAATTGGCCCGGGAATACTACGAGCAGTACTTC. As protein: CASQLAREYYEQYF.

As concerns this clone: The junction departs from the called germline gene at one end, perhaps through a read error. The chain uses TRBV7-9 and TRBJ1-6, with D unresolved. The CDR3 has 12 residues. Germline lookup yields CDR1 SEHNR and CDR2 FQNEAQ (reference sequence). CDR3 DNA: TGTTCCAGCCACGCTCGGGATTCACCCCTCCACTTT. Translating it yields CSSHARDSPLHF.

Concerning this clone itself: Distinct nucleotide sequences in the sample also encode this CDR3. This sequence joins TRBV5-1 and TRBJ2-5; TRBD2 is a possible D gene (6 bases). This CDR3 has 14 amino acids. V was cut by 0 bases and J by 5 bases, with 11 bases left in between. Germline CDR1 is SGHRS and CDR2 is YFSETQ. The CDR3 nucleotides are TGCGCCAGCAGCTTGGCGGGAGATTCGGAGACCCAGTACTTC. Its protein product is CASSLAGDSETQYF.

The chain carries TRBV19 and TRBJ2-3; 7 bases agree with TRBD1. V lost 3 bases to trimming and J lost 4 bases; unmatched junction nucleotides: 4. The length of the CDR3 is 14 residues. The V gene's germline CDR1 is LNHDA and CDR2 SQIVND (reference sequence). CDR3 sequence (DNA): TGTGCCAGTAGTATCGCCACAGGGGCAGATACGCAGTATTTT. It codes for CASSIATGADTQYF.

The chain joins TRBV6-1 to TRBJ1-5, with TRBD1 as a possible D gene (6 bases). Germline CDR1 is MNHNS and CDR2 is SASEGT. The CDR3 consists of 15 residues. V was cut by 5 bases and J by 0 bases, with 11 bases left in between. Written as DNA, the CDR3 is TGTGCCAGCAGTACAGGGTCTTATAGCAATCAGCCCCAGCATTTT. This sequence encodes CASSTGSYSNQPQHF.

The chain couples TRBV11-2 to TRBJ2-3, with a tentative D call TRBD1 (6 bases). The germline CDR1 and CDR2 sequences are SGHAT and FQNNGV. V was pared by 5 bases and J by 0 bases, with 18 bases between. The CDR3 sequence is 17 residues long. This CDR3 is CASSPTFGDTSTDTQYF. The CDR3 nucleotides are TGTGCCAGCAGCCCCACCTTTGGGGACACAAGCACAGATACGCAGTATTTT.

The J gene is TRBJ1-1, the V gene TRBV19, with a weak D call TRBD1 (5 bases). Germline V gives CDR1 LNHDA, CDR2 SQIVND (reference sequence). This CDR3 is built from 11 residues. The V and J ends lost 9 bases and 10 bases respectively, with 15 bases between them. CDR3 protein: CASSRALGAFF. CDR3 in DNA: TGTGCCAGCTCCAGGGCTTTGGGAGCTTTCTTT.

CDR3 sequence: CASSQDNAGGRYGYTF. CDR3 bases: TGCGCCAGCAGCCAAGATAATGCTGGAGGCCGATATGGCTACACCTTC. This sequence joins TRBV4-3 and TRBJ1-2; D is unclear. The V gene's germline CDR1 is LGHNA and CDR2 YSLEER. V was cut by 0 bases and J by 5 bases, with 16 bases left in between. There are 16 residues in the CDR3.

The V and J genes are TRBV7-9 and TRBJ2-5, with 10 bases lining up with TRBD2. Germline V gives CDR1 SEHNR, CDR2 FQNEAQ (reference sequence). The trim removed 4 bases at V and 5 bases at J, leaving 10 bases unmatched. The CDR3 contains 16 residues. The CDR3: CASSSLLAGVGETQYF. The CDR3 bases are TGTGCCAGCAGCTCCTTGCTAGCGGGAGTCGGTGAGACCCAGTACTTC.

This clone has just a few counts. The chain employs TRBV5-6 and TRBJ2-7; D may be TRBD1 (6 bases). The germline V gene encodes CDR1 SGHDT and CDR2 YYEEEE. V lost 0 bases to trimming and J lost 3 bases, with 10 bases between them. The CDR3 extends over 14 amino acids. The CDR3 loop is CASSLAGALYEQYF. Written as DNA, the CDR3 is TGTGCCAGCAGCTTGGCAGGGGCCCTCTACGAGCAGTACTTC.

The chain combines TRBV7-9 with TRBJ2-1, with 7 bases that match TRBD1. V lost 5 bases and J lost 8; bases outside the gene matches: 9. The CDR3 contains 14 residues. Germline CDR1 reads SEHNR; CDR2 reads FQNEAQ (reference sequence). The CDR3 coding sequence is TGTGCCAGCAGCAACGGACAGGTTGTCGATGAGCAGTTCTTC. Amino acids: CASSNGQVVDEQFF.

V gene TRBV11-2 combines with J gene TRBJ2-2, with a possible D match to TRBD2 (5 bases). Germline V gene data show CDR1 as SGHAT and CDR2 as FQNNGV. V dropped 3 bases and J dropped 7 bases, with 6 bases sitting between them. The CDR3 covers 12 residues. As DNA, the CDR3 is TGTGCCAGCAGCTTTAGCGTCGGGGAGCTGTTTTTT. As protein: CASSFSVGELFF.

The chain couples TRBV19 to TRBJ1-5, with no clear D. Germline CDR1 reads LNHDA; CDR2 reads SQIVND (reference sequence). The CDR3 has 14 amino acids. Trimming left V 3 bases short and J 1 base short, with 7 bases between. This CDR3 reads CASSMKQSNQPQHF. In DNA form, the CDR3 reads TGTGCCAGTAGTATGAAACAGAGCAATCAGCCCCAGCATTTT.

The chain couples TRBV5-1 to TRBJ2-5; D is perhaps TRBD2 (5 bases). Germline V gene lookup returns CDR1 SGHRS and CDR2 YFSETQ. Deletions cut 6 bases from V and 2 bases from J, with 14 bases between. CDR3 length: 14 residues. The CDR3 bases are TGCGCCAGCAAGTTGGCTAGCAGACAAGAGACCCAGTACTTC. Protein: CASKLASRQETQYF.

The V and J genes are TRBV18 and TRBJ2-5; no reliable D call. The CDR3 is made up of 13 amino acids. The V gene lost 4 bases and the J gene lost 2 bases, with 8 bases spanning the gap. The germline CDR1 and CDR2 sequences are KGHSH and LQKENI. In DNA, the CDR3 is TGTGCCAGCTCACGTACACTACAAGAGACCCAGTACTTC. Translated, it gives CASSRTLQETQYF.

The chain carries TRBV11-2 and TRBJ2-7; the D gene is possibly TRBD1 (6 bases). V was shortened by 4 bases and J by 6 bases, with 13 bases between the two germline ends. The CDR3 is 13 residues long. Germline V lookup: CDR1 SGHAT, CDR2 FQNNGV. The CDR3 spells CASSSDSLGEQYF. DNA for the CDR3: TGTGCCAGCAGCTCGGACAGCCTTGGCGAGCAGTACTTC.

The CDR3 here is CASSGIAPGGYEQYF. Written as DNA, the CDR3 is TGTGCCAGCAGTGGGATAGCTCCGGGGGGCTACGAGCAGTACTTC. The J gene is TRBJ2-7, the V gene TRBV6-5, with 7 positions matching TRBD2. Germline trimming cut 5 bases from V and 3 bases from J; bases unmatched to any gene: 10. The CDR3 is 15 residues long. The germline V gene has CDR1 MNHEY and CDR2 SVGAGI.